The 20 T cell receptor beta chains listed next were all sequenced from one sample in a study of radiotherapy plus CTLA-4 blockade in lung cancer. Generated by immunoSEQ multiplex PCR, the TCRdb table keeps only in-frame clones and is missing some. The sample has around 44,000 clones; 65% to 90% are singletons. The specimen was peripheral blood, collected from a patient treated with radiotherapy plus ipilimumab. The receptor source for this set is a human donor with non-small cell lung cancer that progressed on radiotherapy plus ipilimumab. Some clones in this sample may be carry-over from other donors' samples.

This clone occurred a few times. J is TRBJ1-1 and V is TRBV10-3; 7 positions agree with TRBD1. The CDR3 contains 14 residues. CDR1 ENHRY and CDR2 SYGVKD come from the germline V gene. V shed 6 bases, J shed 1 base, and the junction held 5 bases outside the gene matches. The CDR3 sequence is CAISQTGQNTEAFF. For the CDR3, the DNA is TGTGCCATCAGCCAGACAGGGCAGAACACTGAAGCTTTCTTT.

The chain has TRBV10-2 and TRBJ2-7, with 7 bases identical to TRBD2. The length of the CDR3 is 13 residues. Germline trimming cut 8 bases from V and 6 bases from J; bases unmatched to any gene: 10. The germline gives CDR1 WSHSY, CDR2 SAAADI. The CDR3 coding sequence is TGCGCCAGCGCCGGCGCGGGAGAACGCGAGCAGTACTTC. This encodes CASAGAGEREQYF.

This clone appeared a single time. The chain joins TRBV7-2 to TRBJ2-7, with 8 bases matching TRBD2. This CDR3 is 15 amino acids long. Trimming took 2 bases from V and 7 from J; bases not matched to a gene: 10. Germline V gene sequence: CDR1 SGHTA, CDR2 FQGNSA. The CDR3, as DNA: TGTGCCAGCAGCTTAAAGAGCGGGGGTCCCGGAGAGCAGTACTTC. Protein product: CASSLKSGGPGEQYF.

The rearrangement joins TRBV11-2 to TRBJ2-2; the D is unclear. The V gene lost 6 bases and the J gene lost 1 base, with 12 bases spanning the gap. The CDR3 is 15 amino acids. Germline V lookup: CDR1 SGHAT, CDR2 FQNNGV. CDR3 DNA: TGTGCCAGCAGGGTCTCAAGCTTGAACACCGGGGAGCTGTTTTTT. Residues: CASRVSSLNTGELFF.

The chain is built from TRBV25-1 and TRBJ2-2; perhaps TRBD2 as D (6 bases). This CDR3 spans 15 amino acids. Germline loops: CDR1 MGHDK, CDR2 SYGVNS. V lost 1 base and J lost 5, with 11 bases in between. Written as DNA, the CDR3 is TGTGCCAGCAGTGAATGGGGGGAAGAAACCGGGGAGCTGTTTTTT. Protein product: CASSEWGEETGELFF.

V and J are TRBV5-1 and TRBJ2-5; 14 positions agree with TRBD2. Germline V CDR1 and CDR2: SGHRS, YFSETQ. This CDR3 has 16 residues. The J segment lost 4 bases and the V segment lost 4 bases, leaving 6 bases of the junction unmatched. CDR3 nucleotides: TGCGCCAGCAGCCTGGGGACTAGCGGGAGTGGAGAGACCCAGTACTTC. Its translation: CASSLGTSGSGETQYF.

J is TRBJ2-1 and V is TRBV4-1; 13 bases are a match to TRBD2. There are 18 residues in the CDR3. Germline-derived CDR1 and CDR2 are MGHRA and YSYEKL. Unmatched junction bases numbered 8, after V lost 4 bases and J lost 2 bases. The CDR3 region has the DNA TGCGCCAGCAGCCCTCGGACTAGCGGGAGTTTAACCTACAATGAGCAGTTCTTC. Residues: CASSPRTSGSLTYNEQFF.

CDR3 coding DNA: TGTGCCAGCAGCGGCTCAGGGGGTAACAATGAGCAGTTCTTC. Protein sequence: CASSGSGGNNEQFF. V is TRBV2 and J is TRBJ2-1, with 7 bases aligning to TRBD1. Germline V gene sequence: CDR1 SNHLY, CDR2 FYNNEI. After removal of 6 bases from V and 5 bases from J, the junction contained 7 bases not matched to a gene. The CDR3 has 14 amino acids.

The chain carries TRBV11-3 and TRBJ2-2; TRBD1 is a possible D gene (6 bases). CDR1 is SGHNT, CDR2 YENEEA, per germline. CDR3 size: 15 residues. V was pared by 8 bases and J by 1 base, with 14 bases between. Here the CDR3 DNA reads TGTGCCAGCCGGGCCGGGACAAAGAACACCGGGGAGCTGTTTTTT. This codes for CASRAGTKNTGELFF.

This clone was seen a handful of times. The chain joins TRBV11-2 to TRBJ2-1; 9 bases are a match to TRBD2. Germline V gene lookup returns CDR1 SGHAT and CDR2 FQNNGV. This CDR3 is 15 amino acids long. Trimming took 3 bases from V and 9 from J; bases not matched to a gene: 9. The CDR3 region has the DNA TGTGCCAGCAGCTTTGTGGAGCGGGGGGTGGTTGAGCAGTTCTTC. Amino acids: CASSFVERGVVEQFF.

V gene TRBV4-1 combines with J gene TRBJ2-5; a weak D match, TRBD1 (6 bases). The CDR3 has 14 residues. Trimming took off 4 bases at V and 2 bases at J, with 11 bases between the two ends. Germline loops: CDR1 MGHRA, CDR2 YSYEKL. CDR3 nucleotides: TGCGCCAGCAGCCGCGAGGACAGACAAGAGACCCAGTACTTC. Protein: CASSREDRQETQYF.

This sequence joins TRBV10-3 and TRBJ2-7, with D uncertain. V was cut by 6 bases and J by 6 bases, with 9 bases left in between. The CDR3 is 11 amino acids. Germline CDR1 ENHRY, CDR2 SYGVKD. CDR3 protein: CAIRTSGEQYF. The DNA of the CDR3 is TGTGCCATCAGAACGTCGGGCGAGCAGTACTTC.

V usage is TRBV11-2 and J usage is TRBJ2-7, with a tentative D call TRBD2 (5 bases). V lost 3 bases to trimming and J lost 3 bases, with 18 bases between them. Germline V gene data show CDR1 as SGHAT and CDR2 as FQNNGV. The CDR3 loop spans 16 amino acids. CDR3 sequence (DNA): TGTGCCAGCAGCTTTGGCGGGTTGGGTGGGGTCTACGAGCAGTACTTC. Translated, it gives CASSFGGLGGVYEQYF.

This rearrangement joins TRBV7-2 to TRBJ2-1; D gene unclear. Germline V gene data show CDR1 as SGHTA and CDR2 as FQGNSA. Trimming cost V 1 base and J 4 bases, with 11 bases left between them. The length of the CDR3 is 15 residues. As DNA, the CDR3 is TGTGCCAGCAGCTTAGAAGCGAACAAATACAATGAGCAGTTCTTC. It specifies CASSLEANKYNEQFF.

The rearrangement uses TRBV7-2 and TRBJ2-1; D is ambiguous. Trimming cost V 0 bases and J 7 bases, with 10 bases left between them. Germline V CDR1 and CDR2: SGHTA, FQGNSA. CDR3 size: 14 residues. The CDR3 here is CASSLALRLNEQFF. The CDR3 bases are TGTGCCAGCAGCTTAGCGCTCCGGTTGAATGAGCAGTTCTTC. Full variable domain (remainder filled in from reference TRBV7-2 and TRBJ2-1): GAGVSQSPSNKVTEKGKDVELRCDPISGHTALYWYRQSLGQGLEFLIYFQGNSAPDKSGLPSDRFSAERTGGSVSTLTIQRTQQEDSAVYLCASSLALRLNEQFFGPGTRLTVL.

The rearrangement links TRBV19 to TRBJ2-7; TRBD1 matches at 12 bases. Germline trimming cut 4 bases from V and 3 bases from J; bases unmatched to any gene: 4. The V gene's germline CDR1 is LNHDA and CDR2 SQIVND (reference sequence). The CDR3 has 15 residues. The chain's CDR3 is CASSTGQGAIYEQYF. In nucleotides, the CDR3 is TGTGCCAGTAGTACGGGACAGGGGGCTATCTACGAGCAGTACTTC.

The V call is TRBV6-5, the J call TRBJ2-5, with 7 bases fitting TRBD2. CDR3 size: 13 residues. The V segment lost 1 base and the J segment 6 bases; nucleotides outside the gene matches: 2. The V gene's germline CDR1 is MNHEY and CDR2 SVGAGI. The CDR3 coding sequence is TGTGCCAGCAGTTACTGGGGGGGGAAGACCCAGTACTTC. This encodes CASSYWGGKTQYF.

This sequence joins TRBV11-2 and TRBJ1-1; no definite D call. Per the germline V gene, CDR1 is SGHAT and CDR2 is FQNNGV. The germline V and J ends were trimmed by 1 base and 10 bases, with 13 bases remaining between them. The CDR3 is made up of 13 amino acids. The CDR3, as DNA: TGTGCCAGCAGCTTAGTGGAGAGGTCTGGAGCTTTCTTT. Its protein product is CASSLVERSGAFF.

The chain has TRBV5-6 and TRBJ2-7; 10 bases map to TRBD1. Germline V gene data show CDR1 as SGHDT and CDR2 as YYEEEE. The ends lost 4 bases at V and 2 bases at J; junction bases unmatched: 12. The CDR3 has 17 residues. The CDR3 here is CASSGLPRDRGPYEQYF. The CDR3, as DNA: TGTGCCAGCAGCGGATTGCCCCGGGACAGGGGACCCTACGAGCAGTACTTC.

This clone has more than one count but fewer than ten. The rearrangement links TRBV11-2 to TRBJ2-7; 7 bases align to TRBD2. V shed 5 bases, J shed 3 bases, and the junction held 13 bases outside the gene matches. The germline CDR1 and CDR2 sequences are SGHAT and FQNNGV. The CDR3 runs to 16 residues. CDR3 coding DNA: TGTGCCAGCAGCCGCCTAGCGGAGACGATGTTCTACGAGCAGTACTTC. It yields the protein CASSRLAETMFYEQYF.